Given below is one T cell receptor beta chain in context. This sample was included in a study of blood T cell repertoires in COVID-19. Study in general: COVID-19 samples collected from the United States, Italy and Spain covered acute and convalescent phases. T cells, B-cell-depleted T cells, or PBMCs supplied cDNA or gDNA.

Methods used by the authors: Estimation of nucleated cell counts was performed using reference gene primer amplification. TCRdb's copy holds only in-frame clones and misses some; the assay was immunoSEQ multiplex PCR. The DNA gave D and trimming, while V, J and clone size come from that table. The sample has about 320,000 clones; around 83% are singletons. This TCR was sampled from a woman aged 50 to 60 with acute or convalescent COVID-19. The sequencing sample was made of peripheral blood.

CDR3 nucleotides: TGTGCCAGCAGCAAAGTACAAGACATCCTACCCACTTATAATTCACCCCTCCACTTT. Its translation: CASSKVQDILPTYNSPLHF. The gene calls are TRBV21-1 and TRBJ1-6; TRBD1, the table's D call, was not compared with the DNA. TRBV21-1 counts as a pseudogene. This CDR3 is built from 19 residues.